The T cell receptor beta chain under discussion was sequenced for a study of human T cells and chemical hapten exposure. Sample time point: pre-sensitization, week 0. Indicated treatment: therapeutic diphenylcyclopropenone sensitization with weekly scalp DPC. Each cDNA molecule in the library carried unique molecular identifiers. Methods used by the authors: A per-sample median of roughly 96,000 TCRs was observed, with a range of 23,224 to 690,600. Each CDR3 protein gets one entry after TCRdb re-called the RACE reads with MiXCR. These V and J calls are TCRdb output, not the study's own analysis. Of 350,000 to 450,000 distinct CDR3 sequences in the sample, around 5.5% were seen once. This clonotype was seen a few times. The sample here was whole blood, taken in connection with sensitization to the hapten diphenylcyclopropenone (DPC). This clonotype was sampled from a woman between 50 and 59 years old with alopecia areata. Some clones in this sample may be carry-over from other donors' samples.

The CDR3 DNA reads TGTGCCAGCGGGACCCCAGGTGCAGCTAATGAAAAACTGTTTTTT. This translates into CASGTPGAANEKLFF. The V call is TRBV12-3 or TRBV12-4, the J call TRBJ1-4; D possibly corresponds to TRBD1 (5 bases). Trimming cost V 8 bases and J 3 bases, with 16 bases left between them. CDR3 length: 15 amino acids.